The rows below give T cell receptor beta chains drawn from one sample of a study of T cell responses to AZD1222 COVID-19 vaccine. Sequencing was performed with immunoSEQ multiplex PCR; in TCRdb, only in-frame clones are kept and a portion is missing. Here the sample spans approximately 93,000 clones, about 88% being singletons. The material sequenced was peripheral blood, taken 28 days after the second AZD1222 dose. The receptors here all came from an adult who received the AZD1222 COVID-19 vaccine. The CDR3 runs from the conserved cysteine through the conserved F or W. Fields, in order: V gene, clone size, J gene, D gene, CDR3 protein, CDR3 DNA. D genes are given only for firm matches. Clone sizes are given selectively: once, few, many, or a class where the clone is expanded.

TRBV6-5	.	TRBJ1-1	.	CASSYSGNLNTEAFF	TGTGCCAGCAGTTACTCAGGCAACTTGAACACTGAAGCTTTCTTT
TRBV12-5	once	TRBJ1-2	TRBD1	CASGLYAGSNDRVFYGYTF	TGTGCTAGTGGTTTGTACGCGGGGTCGAACGACAGGGTATTTTATGGCTACACCTTC
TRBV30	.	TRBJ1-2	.	CAWRRGDNALVGGYTF	TGTGCCTGGAGGAGAGGTGACAATGCCCTAGTCGGAGGCTACACCTTC
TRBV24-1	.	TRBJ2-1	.	CATSVGNGQFF	TGTGCCACCAGTGTTGGCAACGGGCAGTTCTTC
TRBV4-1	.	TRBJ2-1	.	CASSQDRRQQFF	TGCGCCAGCAGCCAAGATAGGCGCCAGCAGTTCTTC
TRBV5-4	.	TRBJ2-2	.	CASSSMGSNTGELFF	TGTGCCAGCAGCTCTATGGGATCGAACACCGGGGAGCTGTTTTTT
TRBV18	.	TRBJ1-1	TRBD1	CASSPLGQGSENTEAFF	TGTGCCAGCTCACCCCTTGGACAGGGAAGTGAGAACACTGAAGCTTTCTTT
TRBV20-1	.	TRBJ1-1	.	CSARVRVVAFF	TGCAGTGCTAGGGTAAGGGTGGTAGCTTTCTTT
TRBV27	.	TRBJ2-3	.	CASSFFTTDTQYF	TGTGCCAGCAGTTTCTTTACCACAGATACGCAGTATTTT
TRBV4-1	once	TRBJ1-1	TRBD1	CASSHTGVDTEAFF	TGCGCCAGCAGTCATACAGGGGTCGACACTGAAGCTTTCTTT
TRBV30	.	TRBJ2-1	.	CAWSYHYDDNEQFF	TGTGCCTGGAGTTACCATTACGACGACAATGAGCAGTTCTTC
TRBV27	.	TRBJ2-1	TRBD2	CASRRRLAGGLNEQFF	TGTGCCAGCAGGCGGAGACTAGCGGGGGGCCTTAATGAGCAGTTCTTC
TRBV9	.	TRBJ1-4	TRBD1	CASSATGADNEKLFF	TGTGCCAGCAGCGCCACAGGGGCCGATAATGAAAAACTGTTTTTT
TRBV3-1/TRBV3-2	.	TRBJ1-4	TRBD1	CASSQTKTGGYEKLFF	TGTGCCAGCAGCCAGACAAAGACAGGGGGCTATGAAAAACTGTTTTTT
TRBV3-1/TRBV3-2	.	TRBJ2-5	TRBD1	CASSQGTGGSETQYF	TGTGCCAGCAGCCAAGGGACAGGGGGCTCAGAGACCCAGTACTTC
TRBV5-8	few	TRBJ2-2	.	CASSLAGDGRYYTGELFF	TGTGCCAGCAGCTTGGCCGGGGACGGAAGATATTATACCGGGGAGCTGTTTTTT
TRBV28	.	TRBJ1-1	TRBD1	CASSLRDRGTTEAFF	TGTGCCAGCAGTCTAAGGGACAGGGGAACCACTGAAGCTTTCTTT
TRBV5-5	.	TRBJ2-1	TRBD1	CASSPSTGTGIHEQFF	TGTGCCAGCAGCCCCTCGACCGGGACAGGGATACATGAGCAGTTCTTC
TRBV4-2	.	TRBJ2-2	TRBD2	CASSHAGGRTGELFF	TGTGCCAGCAGCCACGCGGGGGGCCGGACCGGGGAGCTGTTTTTT
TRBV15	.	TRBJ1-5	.	CATSRGGRPQHF	TGTGCCACCAGCAGAGGAGGGAGGCCCCAGCATTTT
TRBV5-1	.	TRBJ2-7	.	CASRLGYEQYF	TGCGCCAGCAGGCTTGGGTACGAGCAGTACTTC
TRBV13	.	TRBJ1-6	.	CASTVFSYNSPLHF	TGTGCCAGCACGGTCTTCTCCTATAATTCACCCCTCCACTTT
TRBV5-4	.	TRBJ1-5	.	CASSLGPQPGQYNQPQHF	TGTGCCAGCAGCTTGGGCCCGCAGCCGGGACAATACAATCAGCCCCAGCATTTT
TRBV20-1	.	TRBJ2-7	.	CSASRGGEQYF	TGCAGTGCTAGTAGGGGCGGGGAGCAGTACTTC
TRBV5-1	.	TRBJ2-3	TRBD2	CASSPRGGVTDTQYF	TGCGCCAGCAGCCCCCGGGGGGGGGTAACAGATACGCAGTATTTT
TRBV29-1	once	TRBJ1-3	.	CSATPGDLAGNTIYF	TGCAGCGCTACCCCCGGGGACCTTGCTGGAAACACCATATATTTT
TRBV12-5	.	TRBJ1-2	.	CASGLVPIYVWGGYTF	TGTGCTAGTGGTTTGGTCCCGATTTATGTCTGGGGAGGCTACACCTTC
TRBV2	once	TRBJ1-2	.	CASTRSQFFLGGYTF	TGTGCCAGCACCCGATCACAGTTTTTTTTAGGTGGCTACACCTTC
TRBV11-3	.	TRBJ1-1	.	CASSARGYTEAFF	TGTGCCAGCAGCGCCCGGGGGTACACTGAAGCTTTCTTT
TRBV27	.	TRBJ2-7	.	CATSGRTSYEQYF	TGTGCCACCTCCGGTAGAACATCCTACGAGCAGTACTTC
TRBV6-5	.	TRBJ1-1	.	CASSYGQVGFAAFF	TGTGCCAGCAGTTATGGGCAGGTTGGTTTTGCTGCTTTCTTT
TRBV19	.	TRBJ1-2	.	CASSGWGYGYTF	TGTGCCAGTAGTGGGTGGGGGTATGGCTACACCTTC
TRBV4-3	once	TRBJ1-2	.	CASSQEGSSFYGYTF	TGCGCCAGCAGCCAGGAGGGCAGTAGCTTTTATGGCTACACCTTC
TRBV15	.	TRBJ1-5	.	CATSSQFSNQPQHF	TGTGCCACCAGCAGCCAGTTTAGCAATCAGCCCCAGCATTTT
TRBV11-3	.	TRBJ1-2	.	CASSPGVVGNGYTF	TGTGCCAGCAGCCCGGGGGTCGTGGGGAATGGCTACACCTTC
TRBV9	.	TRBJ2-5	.	CASSPHQETQYF	TGTGCCAGCAGCCCGCACCAAGAGACCCAGTACTTC